The present TCR beta chain was sequenced within a study of cytomegalovirus exposure and HLA in healthy donors. The study ran its PCR with 60 Vbeta and 13 Jbeta primers. Here immunoSEQ multiplex PCR was the method, and the copy in TCRdb shows in-frame clones only, minus some. Seen here are a few hundred thousand clones, about 78% observed once, and the top ten hold just under 3%. The CDR3 has 14 amino acids. J lost 1 base, V lost 2 bases, and 2 bases had no gene match. Per the germline V gene, CDR1 is SGHRS and CDR2 is YFSETQ. The receptor was isolated from a woman aged 30 to 39 in good health and CMV-seronegative. The sequencing input was PBMCs. The gene calls are TRBV5-1 and TRBJ1-1, with 7 bases that match TRBD1. This CDR3 reads CASSFRGTNTEAFF. In nucleotides, the CDR3 is TGCGCCAGCAGCTTCAGGGGGACGAACACTGAAGCTTTCTTT.